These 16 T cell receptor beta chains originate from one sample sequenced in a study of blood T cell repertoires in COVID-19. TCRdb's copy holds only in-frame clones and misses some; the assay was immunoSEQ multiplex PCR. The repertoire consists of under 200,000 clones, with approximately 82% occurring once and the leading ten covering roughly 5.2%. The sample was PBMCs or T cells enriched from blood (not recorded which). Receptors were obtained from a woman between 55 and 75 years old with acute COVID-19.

CDR3 protein: CASIGRDRKTSSGNTIYF. The CDR3 DNA reads TGTGCCAGCATCGGACGGGATAGGAAAACCAGCTCTGGAAACACCATATATTTT. This chain uses TRBV21-1 with TRBJ1-3. TRBV21-1 is annotated as a pseudogene. CDR3 size: 18 residues.

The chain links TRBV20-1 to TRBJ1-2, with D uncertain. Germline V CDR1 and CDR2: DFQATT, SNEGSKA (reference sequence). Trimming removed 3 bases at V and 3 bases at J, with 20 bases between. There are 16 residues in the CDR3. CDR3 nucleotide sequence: TGCAGTGCTAGTTCCTTCCAGAGGGATTCGGACTATGGCTACACCTTC. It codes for CSASSFQRDSDYGYTF.

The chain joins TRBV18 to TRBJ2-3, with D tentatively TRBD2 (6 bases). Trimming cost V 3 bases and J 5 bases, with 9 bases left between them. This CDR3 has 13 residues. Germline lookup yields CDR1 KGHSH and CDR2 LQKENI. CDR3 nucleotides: TGTGCCAGCTCACCGGAGGGAATAGATACGCAGTATTTT. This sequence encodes CASSPEGIDTQYF.

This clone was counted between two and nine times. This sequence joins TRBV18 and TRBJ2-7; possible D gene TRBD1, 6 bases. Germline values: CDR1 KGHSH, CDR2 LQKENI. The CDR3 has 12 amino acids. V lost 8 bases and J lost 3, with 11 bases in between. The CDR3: CASHRDDYEQYF. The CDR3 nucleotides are TGTGCCAGCCACAGGGACGACTACGAGCAGTACTTC.

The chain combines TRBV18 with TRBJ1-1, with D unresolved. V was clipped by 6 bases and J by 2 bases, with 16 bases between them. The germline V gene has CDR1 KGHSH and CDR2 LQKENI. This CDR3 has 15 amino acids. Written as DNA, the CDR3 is TGTGCCAGCTCGCTGGAGATGTTTGGAAACACTGAAGCTTTCTTT. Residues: CASSLEMFGNTEAFF.

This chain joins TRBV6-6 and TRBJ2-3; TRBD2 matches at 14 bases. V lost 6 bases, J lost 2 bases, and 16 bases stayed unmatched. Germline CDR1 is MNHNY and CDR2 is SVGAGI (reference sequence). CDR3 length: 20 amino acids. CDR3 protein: CASSLGLAGGHRKLTDTQYF. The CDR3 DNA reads TGTGCCAGCAGCCTCGGACTAGCGGGGGGTCATCGCAAACTCACAGATACGCAGTATTTT.

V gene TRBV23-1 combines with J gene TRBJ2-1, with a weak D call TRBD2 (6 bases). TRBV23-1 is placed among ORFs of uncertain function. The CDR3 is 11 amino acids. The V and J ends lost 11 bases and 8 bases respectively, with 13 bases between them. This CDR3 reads CAFEAGDEQFF. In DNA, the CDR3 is TGCGCCTTCGAAGCGGGCGATGAGCAGTTCTTC.

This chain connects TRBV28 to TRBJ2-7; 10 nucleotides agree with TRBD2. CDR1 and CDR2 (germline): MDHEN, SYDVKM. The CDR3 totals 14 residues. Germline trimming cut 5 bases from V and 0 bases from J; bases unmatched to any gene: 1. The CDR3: CASSSGGVSYEQYV. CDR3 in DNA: TGTGCCAGCAGTAGCGGGGGGGTCTCCTACGAGCAGTACGTC.

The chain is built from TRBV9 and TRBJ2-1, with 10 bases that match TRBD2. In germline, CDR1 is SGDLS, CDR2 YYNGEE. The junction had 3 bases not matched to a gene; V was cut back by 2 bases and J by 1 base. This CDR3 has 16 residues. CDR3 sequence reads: CASSVQTSGSYNEQFF. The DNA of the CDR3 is TGTGCCAGCAGCGTCCAGACTAGCGGGTCCTACAATGAGCAGTTCTTC.

The CDR3 DNA reads TGTGCCAGCGACAGGGACTGGGGGGGCAATCAGCCCCAGCATTTT. It translates to CASDRDWGGNQPQHF. This chain uses TRBV2 with TRBJ1-5, with 7 bases identical to TRBD1. The V segment lost 8 bases and the J segment 2 bases; nucleotides outside the gene matches: 9. The V gene's germline CDR1 is SNHLY and CDR2 FYNNEI. The CDR3 contains 15 residues. Complete variable domain (other parts from reference TRBV2 and TRBJ1-5): EPEVTQTPSHQVTQMGQEVILRCVPISNHLYFYWYRQILGQKVEFLVSFYNNEISEKSEIFDDQFSVERPDGSNFTLKIRSTKLEDSAMYFCASDRDWGGNQPQHFGDGTRLSIL.

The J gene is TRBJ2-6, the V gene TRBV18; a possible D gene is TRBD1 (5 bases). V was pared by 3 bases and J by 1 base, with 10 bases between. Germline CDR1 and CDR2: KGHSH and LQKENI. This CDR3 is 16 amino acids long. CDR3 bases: TGTGCCAGCTCACCTGCCAGGGCTTCTGGGGCCAACGTCCTGACTTTC. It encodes CASSPARASGANVLTF.

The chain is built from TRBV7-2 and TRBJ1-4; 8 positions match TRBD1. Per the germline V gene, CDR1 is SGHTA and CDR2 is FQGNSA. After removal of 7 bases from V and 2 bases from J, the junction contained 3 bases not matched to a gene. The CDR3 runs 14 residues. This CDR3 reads CASTGGPTNEKLFF. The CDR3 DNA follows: TGTGCCAGCACAGGGGGCCCGACTAATGAAAAACTGTTTTTT.

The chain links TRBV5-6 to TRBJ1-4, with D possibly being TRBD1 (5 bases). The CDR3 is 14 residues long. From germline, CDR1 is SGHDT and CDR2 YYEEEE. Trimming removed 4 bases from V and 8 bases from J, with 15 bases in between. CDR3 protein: CASSPAGPREKLFF. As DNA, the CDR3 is TGTGCCAGCAGCCCGGCGGGACCGAGAGAAAAACTGTTTTTT.

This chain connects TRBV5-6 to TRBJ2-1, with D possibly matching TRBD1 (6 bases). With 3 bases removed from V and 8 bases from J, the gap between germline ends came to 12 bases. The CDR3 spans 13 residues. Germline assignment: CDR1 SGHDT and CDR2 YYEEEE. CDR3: CASSSPRGDEQFF. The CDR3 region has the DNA TGTGCCAGCAGCTCTCCCAGGGGAGATGAGCAGTTCTTC.

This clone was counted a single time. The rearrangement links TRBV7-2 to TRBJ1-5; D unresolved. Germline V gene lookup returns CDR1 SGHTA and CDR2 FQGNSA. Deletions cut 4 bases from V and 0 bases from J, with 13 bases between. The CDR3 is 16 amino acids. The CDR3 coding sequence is TGTGCCAGCAGCTCTCCCGCCCCGGGTAGCAATCAGCCCCAGCATTTT. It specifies CASSSPAPGSNQPQHF.

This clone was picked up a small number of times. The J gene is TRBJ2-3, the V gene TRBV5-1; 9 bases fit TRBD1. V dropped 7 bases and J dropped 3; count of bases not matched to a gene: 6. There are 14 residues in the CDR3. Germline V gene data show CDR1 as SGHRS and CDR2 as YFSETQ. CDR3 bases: TGCGCCAGCCGGAGGACAGGGGAAACAGATACGCAGTATTTT. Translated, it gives CASRRTGETDTQYF.